This entry is about one TCR beta chain. Its antigen is unknown. The record originates from a study of siplizumab effects on memory and regulatory T cells. Study-wide results and limits: Siplizumab, the agent tested, significantly reduced alloreactive sequences traceable to unstimulated CD4+ memory cells. Naive versus memory phenotype went unassigned for roughly 75-97% of proliferating CD4+ or CD8+ clones.

TCRdb's copy holds only in-frame clones and misses some; the assay was immunoSEQ multiplex PCR. The sample contains under 130,000 clones, about 92% of which appear only once. The CDR3 contains 14 residues. CDR1 MGHRA and CDR2 YSYEKL come from the germline V gene. Trimming took off 1 base at V and 6 bases at J, with 13 bases between the two ends. This clonotype originated in a human donor in good health. Specimen: CD4+ T cells sorted from blood. The rearrangement joins TRBV4-1 to TRBJ2-7, with a tentative D call TRBD1 (5 bases). CDR3 amino acids: CASSQAGYLGEQYF. In nucleotides, the CDR3 is TGCGCCAGCAGCCAAGCAGGGTACCTGGGCGAGCAGTACTTC.